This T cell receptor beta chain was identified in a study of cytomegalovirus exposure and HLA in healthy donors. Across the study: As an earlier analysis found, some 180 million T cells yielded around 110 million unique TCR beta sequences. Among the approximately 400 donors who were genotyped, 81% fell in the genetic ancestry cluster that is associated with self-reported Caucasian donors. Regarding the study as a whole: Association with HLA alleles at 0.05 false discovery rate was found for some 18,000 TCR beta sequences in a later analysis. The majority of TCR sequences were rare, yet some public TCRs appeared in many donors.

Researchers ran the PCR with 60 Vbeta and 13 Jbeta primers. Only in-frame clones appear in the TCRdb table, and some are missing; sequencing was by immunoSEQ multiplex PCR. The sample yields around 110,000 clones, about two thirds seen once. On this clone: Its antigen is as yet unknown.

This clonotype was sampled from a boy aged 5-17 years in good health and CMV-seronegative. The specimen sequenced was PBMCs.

The CDR3, as DNA: TGTGCCAGCAGCTTCGACTCAGGGGCTGAAGCTTTCTTT. Its protein product is CASSFDSGAEAFF. The chain employs TRBV11-3 and TRBJ1-1; TRBD1 is a possible D gene (6 bases). Germline assignment: CDR1 SGHNT and CDR2 YENEEA. CDR3 length equals 13 residues. V lost 3 bases, J lost 6 bases, and 11 bases lay in between.